The entry below describes one T cell receptor (beta chain). TCRdb's copy holds only in-frame clones and misses some; the assay was immunoSEQ multiplex PCR. The profile shows some 200,000 clones, approximately 89% of them singletons. This specimen comes from a study of cytomegalovirus exposure and HLA in healthy donors. Germline V gene lookup returns CDR1 SGHKS and CDR2 YYEKEE (reference sequence). V was pared by 3 bases and J by 3 bases, with 9 bases of the junction left unmatched. The CDR3 length is 15 residues. This chain links TRBV5-5 with TRBJ2-7; 7 bases are a match to TRBD1. This TCR was sampled from a man aged 25 to 40 in good health and CMV-seropositive. The sequenced sample consisted of PBMCs. Here the CDR3 DNA reads TGTGCCAGCAGCTCCCCCAGACAGGGAAACTACGAGCAGTACTTC. It translates to CASSSPRQGNYEQYF.